Listed below are T cell receptor beta chains from one sample, sequenced in a study of early T cells in non-severe SARS-CoV-2 infection. TCRdb analysed the 5' RACE reads with MiXCR anew, one entry per CDR3 protein. The sample shows approximately 69,000 distinct CDR3 sequences, over 9.5% of them seen only once. Specimen: whole blood. The source of these receptors is an adult who was a healthcare worker with PCR-confirmed SARS-CoV-2 infection or an uninfected control (not recorded which). The CDR3 runs from the conserved cysteine through the conserved F or W. Fields, in order: J gene, D gene, CDR3 length, V gene, clone size, CDR3 DNA, CDR3 protein. The D gene is left open where the match is weak. Where a row states a size, it is once, few, many or the class of an expanded clone; other rows omit it.

j_call: TRBJ2-5
d_call: -
cdr3_length: 13
v_call: TRBV7-6
clone_size: many
cdr3_nt: TGTGCCAGCAGCTTATCGGCACGAGAGACCCAGTACTTC
cdr3_aa: CASSLSARETQYF

j_call: TRBJ2-1
d_call: -
cdr3_length: 14
v_call: TRBV20-1
clone_size: -
cdr3_nt: TGCAGTGCTAGATGGCCGGGAGTCAGGAATGAGCAGTTCTTC
cdr3_aa: CSARWPGVRNEQFF

j_call: TRBJ2-5
d_call: -
cdr3_length: 12
v_call: TRBV3-1
clone_size: few
cdr3_nt: TGTGCCAGCAGTCTGAACGGAGAGACCCAGTACTTC
cdr3_aa: CASSLNGETQYF

j_call: TRBJ1-2
d_call: -
cdr3_length: 13
v_call: TRBV12-3/TRBV12-4
clone_size: many
cdr3_nt: TGTGCCAGCAGCATACGTGGACCCTGGGGCTACACCTTC
cdr3_aa: CASSIRGPWGYTF

j_call: TRBJ2-5
d_call: TRBD2
cdr3_length: 14
v_call: TRBV7-9
clone_size: -
cdr3_nt: TGTGCCAGCAGCCGTAGCGGGAGTGGGCAGACCCAGTACTTC
cdr3_aa: CASSRSGSGQTQYF

j_call: TRBJ2-3
d_call: TRBD1
cdr3_length: 17
v_call: TRBV6-1
clone_size: -
cdr3_nt: TGTGCCAGCAGTGGTATGGACAGGGGGCGAGGCACAGATACGCAGTATTTT
cdr3_aa: CASSGMDRGRGTDTQYF

j_call: TRBJ2-1
d_call: TRBD2
cdr3_length: 14
v_call: TRBV7-9
clone_size: few
cdr3_nt: TGTGCCAGCAGTACTAGCGCCACCTACAATGAGCAGTTCTTC
cdr3_aa: CASSTSATYNEQFF

j_call: TRBJ2-2
d_call: -
cdr3_length: 19
v_call: TRBV20-1
clone_size: many
cdr3_nt: TGCAGTGCTAGAGATCCAACTTCCGGGACTCATAGACTCACCGGGGAGCTGTTTTTT
cdr3_aa: CSARDPTSGTHRLTGELFF

j_call: TRBJ2-2
d_call: -
cdr3_length: 12
v_call: TRBV2
clone_size: few
cdr3_nt: TGTGCCAGCGCCACCGACAATCGGGAGCTGTTTTTT
cdr3_aa: CASATDNRELFF

j_call: TRBJ1-2
d_call: TRBD1
cdr3_length: 15
v_call: TRBV3-1
clone_size: few
cdr3_nt: TGTGCCAGCAGCCAAGCGGGACAGGGAACCAGTGGCTACACCTTC
cdr3_aa: CASSQAGQGTSGYTF

j_call: TRBJ2-4
d_call: -
cdr3_length: 15
v_call: TRBV5-4
clone_size: -
cdr3_nt: TGTGCCAGCAGCTTTGGGGCGGTTAATAGAAACATTCAGTACTTC
cdr3_aa: CASSFGAVNRNIQYF

j_call: TRBJ2-2
d_call: -
cdr3_length: 14
v_call: TRBV7-8
clone_size: -
cdr3_nt: TGTGCCAGCAGCCCTGCTCCGGTCACCGGGGAGCTGTTTTTT
cdr3_aa: CASSPAPVTGELFF

j_call: TRBJ1-1
d_call: -
cdr3_length: 13
v_call: TRBV29-1
clone_size: few
cdr3_nt: TGCAGCGTGGAACCTCAGCGAGGGACTGAAGCTTTCTTT
cdr3_aa: CSVEPQRGTEAFF

j_call: TRBJ1-1
d_call: -
cdr3_length: 17
v_call: TRBV5-1
clone_size: many
cdr3_nt: TGCGCCAGCAGCTTGCTCGGGTTGAAGGGGAGAAACACTGAAGCTTTCTTT
cdr3_aa: CASSLLGLKGRNTEAFF

j_call: TRBJ2-2
d_call: -
cdr3_length: 15
v_call: TRBV11-2
clone_size: many
cdr3_nt: TGTGCCAGCAGCTTCTGGGGAACGAACACCGGGGAGCTGTTTTTT
cdr3_aa: CASSFWGTNTGELFF

j_call: TRBJ1-5
d_call: -
cdr3_length: 15
v_call: TRBV7-6
clone_size: -
cdr3_nt: TGTGCCAGCAGCTTAACGTCGAGTATCAATCAGCCCCAGCATTTT
cdr3_aa: CASSLTSSINQPQHF

j_call: TRBJ2-3
d_call: -
cdr3_length: 12
v_call: TRBV7-9
clone_size: few
cdr3_nt: TGTGCCAGCAGCTCACCCAGGGGTACGCAGTATTTT
cdr3_aa: CASSSPRGTQYF

j_call: TRBJ2-4
d_call: -
cdr3_length: 16
v_call: TRBV3-1
clone_size: few
cdr3_nt: TGTGCCAGCAGCCAGTTTGGGGGAGCGGTCAAAAACATTCAGTACTTC
cdr3_aa: CASSQFGGAVKNIQYF

j_call: TRBJ2-7
d_call: TRBD2
cdr3_length: 15
v_call: TRBV10-3
clone_size: many
cdr3_nt: TGTGCCATCAGTGAGTCGAGCGGGGCCTCCTACGAGCAGTACTTC
cdr3_aa: CAISESSGASYEQYF

j_call: TRBJ2-5
d_call: TRBD1
cdr3_length: 15
v_call: TRBV12-3/TRBV12-4
clone_size: -
cdr3_nt: TGTGCCAGCAGTTTTTGGGACAGGGGGCCGGAGACCCAGTACTTC
cdr3_aa: CASSFWDRGPETQYF

j_call: TRBJ1-2
d_call: -
cdr3_length: 13
v_call: TRBV7-8
clone_size: few
cdr3_nt: TGTGCCAGCAGCGGAGTTTTGGACTATGGCTACACCTTC
cdr3_aa: CASSGVLDYGYTF

j_call: TRBJ2-7
d_call: -
cdr3_length: 11
v_call: TRBV29-1
clone_size: few
cdr3_nt: TGCAGCGTGAGAGGTACAGGAGTGCAGTACTTC
cdr3_aa: CSVRGTGVQYF

j_call: TRBJ2-2
d_call: -
cdr3_length: 13
v_call: TRBV10-1
clone_size: -
cdr3_nt: TGCGCCAGCAGTGAGTTGGCAGCCGGGGAGCTGTTTTTT
cdr3_aa: CASSELAAGELFF

j_call: TRBJ2-7
d_call: TRBD2
cdr3_length: 15
v_call: TRBV5-1
clone_size: -
cdr3_nt: TGCGCCAGCAGCATGGATCTAGCGGGGGGGCCCGAGCAGTACTTC
cdr3_aa: CASSMDLAGGPEQYF

j_call: TRBJ2-2
d_call: TRBD1
cdr3_length: 19
v_call: TRBV4-1
clone_size: few
cdr3_nt: TGCGCCAGCAGCCAAGAACCTTCGCATGGGACAGCGAACACCGGGGAGCTGTTTTTT
cdr3_aa: CASSQEPSHGTANTGELFF

j_call: TRBJ2-3
d_call: -
cdr3_length: 15
v_call: TRBV6-5
clone_size: -
cdr3_nt: TGTGCCAGCACCACTCGCGGGACGGGCACAGATACGCAGTATTTT
cdr3_aa: CASTTRGTGTDTQYF

j_call: TRBJ2-1
d_call: -
cdr3_length: 11
v_call: TRBV24-1
clone_size: -
cdr3_nt: TGTGCCACCAGTAGGGGGGGTGAGCAGTTCTTC
cdr3_aa: CATSRGGEQFF

j_call: TRBJ2-7
d_call: TRBD2
cdr3_length: 14
v_call: TRBV20-1
clone_size: -
cdr3_nt: TGCAGTGCCGGCCTCGCGGGGGGAATTCCCGAGCAGTACTTC
cdr3_aa: CSAGLAGGIPEQYF

j_call: TRBJ2-5
d_call: TRBD2
cdr3_length: 18
v_call: TRBV6-1
clone_size: few
cdr3_nt: TGTGCCAGCAGTGAAGGCGGGGTAGCGGGAGGACTCGGAGAGACCCAGTACTTC
cdr3_aa: CASSEGGVAGGLGETQYF

j_call: TRBJ1-3
d_call: -
cdr3_length: 15
v_call: TRBV20-1
clone_size: -
cdr3_nt: TGCAGTGCTTCCCCGAATCCGGGACAAGGAAACACCATATATTTT
cdr3_aa: CSASPNPGQGNTIYF

j_call: TRBJ1-2
d_call: -
cdr3_length: 12
v_call: TRBV20-1
clone_size: few
cdr3_nt: TGCAGTGCTACCCGAGTGATCCATGGCTACACCTTC
cdr3_aa: CSATRVIHGYTF

j_call: TRBJ2-1
d_call: -
cdr3_length: 15
v_call: TRBV7-7
clone_size: -
cdr3_nt: TGTGCTAGCAGCTTAGTAGAAGGGGCCTACAATGAGCAGTTCTTC
cdr3_aa: CASSLVEGAYNEQFF

j_call: TRBJ2-5
d_call: TRBD1
cdr3_length: 14
v_call: TRBV20-1
clone_size: many
cdr3_nt: TGCAGTGCCTCGACAGGGGAGGAAACAGAGACCCAGTACTTC
cdr3_aa: CSASTGEETETQYF

j_call: TRBJ2-7
d_call: TRBD2
cdr3_length: 14
v_call: TRBV28
clone_size: -
cdr3_nt: TGTGCCAGCGGAATATTGGCTAGCGGTTACGAGCAGTACTTC
cdr3_aa: CASGILASGYEQYF

j_call: TRBJ2-7
d_call: -
cdr3_length: 14
v_call: TRBV5-5
clone_size: few
cdr3_nt: TGTGCCAGCAGCTTGGACAGTACTTCCTACGAGCAGTACTTC
cdr3_aa: CASSLDSTSYEQYF

j_call: TRBJ2-3
d_call: -
cdr3_length: 15
v_call: TRBV7-9
clone_size: few
cdr3_nt: TGTGCCAGCACCCAAACAGGGCTTAGCACAGATACGCAGTATTTT
cdr3_aa: CASTQTGLSTDTQYF

j_call: TRBJ2-7
d_call: -
cdr3_length: 15
v_call: TRBV25-1
clone_size: -
cdr3_nt: TGTGCCAGCAGTGAATATAAAGGGACAAACTACGAGCAGTACTTC
cdr3_aa: CASSEYKGTNYEQYF

j_call: TRBJ2-7
d_call: -
cdr3_length: 14
v_call: TRBV3-1
clone_size: many
cdr3_nt: TGTGCCAGCAGCCAAGATTACACAGTCTACGAGCAGTACTTC
cdr3_aa: CASSQDYTVYEQYF

j_call: TRBJ2-1
d_call: -
cdr3_length: 16
v_call: TRBV7-8
clone_size: many
cdr3_nt: TGTGCCAGCAGCGTAAGGCCTTTAGGGGTTTACAATGAGCAGTTCTTC
cdr3_aa: CASSVRPLGVYNEQFF

j_call: TRBJ1-4
d_call: TRBD1
cdr3_length: 16
v_call: TRBV20-1
clone_size: -
cdr3_nt: TGCAGTGCAAGAAAGACAGGGGTTTCGACTAATGAAAAACTGTTTTTT
cdr3_aa: CSARKTGVSTNEKLFF

j_call: TRBJ2-1
d_call: TRBD2
cdr3_length: 16
v_call: TRBV25-1
clone_size: few
cdr3_nt: TGTGCCAGCAGTGAATCCAGCGGGAGGGACTACAATGAGCAGTTCTTC
cdr3_aa: CASSESSGRDYNEQFF

j_call: TRBJ1-5
d_call: -
cdr3_length: 13
v_call: TRBV30
clone_size: many
cdr3_nt: TGTGCCTGGAGTCCCGGACAGACACGGCCCCAGCATTTT
cdr3_aa: CAWSPGQTRPQHF

j_call: TRBJ1-6
d_call: -
cdr3_length: 15
v_call: TRBV7-2
clone_size: few
cdr3_nt: TGTGCCAGCAGCCCCCCGGGCTCCTATAATTCACCCCTCCACTTT
cdr3_aa: CASSPPGSYNSPLHF

j_call: TRBJ1-2
d_call: -
cdr3_length: 12
v_call: TRBV15
clone_size: few
cdr3_nt: TGTGCCACCAGCAGAGATGGATATGGCTACACCTTC
cdr3_aa: CATSRDGYGYTF

j_call: TRBJ2-3
d_call: TRBD1
cdr3_length: 14
v_call: TRBV2
clone_size: few
cdr3_nt: TGTGCCAGCAGTCGGACAGGGCTAACAGATACGCAGTATTTT
cdr3_aa: CASSRTGLTDTQYF

j_call: TRBJ2-1
d_call: -
cdr3_length: 13
v_call: TRBV3-1
clone_size: many
cdr3_nt: TGTGCCAGCAGCCAAGCGGGAAGACCTGAGCAGTTCTTC
cdr3_aa: CASSQAGRPEQFF

j_call: TRBJ1-2
d_call: TRBD1
cdr3_length: 13
v_call: TRBV19
clone_size: few
cdr3_nt: TGTGCCAGTAGTACAACAGGGGCCTATGGCTACACCTTC
cdr3_aa: CASSTTGAYGYTF

j_call: TRBJ2-2
d_call: -
cdr3_length: 14
v_call: TRBV4-1
clone_size: few
cdr3_nt: TGCGCCAGCAGCGGGCGGGTTCGCCCCGGGGAGCTGTTTTTT
cdr3_aa: CASSGRVRPGELFF

j_call: TRBJ2-1
d_call: -
cdr3_length: 15
v_call: TRBV7-9
clone_size: many
cdr3_nt: TGTGCCAGCAGCTTAGCGGGGGGCGCAGAAAATGAGCAGTTCTTC
cdr3_aa: CASSLAGGAENEQFF

j_call: TRBJ2-7
d_call: TRBD1
cdr3_length: 12
v_call: TRBV2
clone_size: few
cdr3_nt: TGTGCCAGCAGTGGACAGGGATACGAGCAGTACTTC
cdr3_aa: CASSGQGYEQYF

j_call: TRBJ2-3
d_call: -
cdr3_length: 14
v_call: TRBV7-2
clone_size: many
cdr3_nt: TGTGCCAGCAGCTTAACGAGAGCCACAGATACGCAGTATTTT
cdr3_aa: CASSLTRATDTQYF

j_call: TRBJ2-1
d_call: -
cdr3_length: 11
v_call: TRBV12-3/TRBV12-4
clone_size: -
cdr3_nt: TGTGCCAGCACCCTCAAGAATGAGCAGTTCTTC
cdr3_aa: CASTLKNEQFF

j_call: TRBJ2-2
d_call: TRBD2
cdr3_length: 21
v_call: TRBV14
clone_size: many
cdr3_nt: TGTGCCAGCAGCCCGCTTGGACCGGGACTAGCGGGAGTTTTTAACACCGGGGAGCTGTTTTTT
cdr3_aa: CASSPLGPGLAGVFNTGELFF